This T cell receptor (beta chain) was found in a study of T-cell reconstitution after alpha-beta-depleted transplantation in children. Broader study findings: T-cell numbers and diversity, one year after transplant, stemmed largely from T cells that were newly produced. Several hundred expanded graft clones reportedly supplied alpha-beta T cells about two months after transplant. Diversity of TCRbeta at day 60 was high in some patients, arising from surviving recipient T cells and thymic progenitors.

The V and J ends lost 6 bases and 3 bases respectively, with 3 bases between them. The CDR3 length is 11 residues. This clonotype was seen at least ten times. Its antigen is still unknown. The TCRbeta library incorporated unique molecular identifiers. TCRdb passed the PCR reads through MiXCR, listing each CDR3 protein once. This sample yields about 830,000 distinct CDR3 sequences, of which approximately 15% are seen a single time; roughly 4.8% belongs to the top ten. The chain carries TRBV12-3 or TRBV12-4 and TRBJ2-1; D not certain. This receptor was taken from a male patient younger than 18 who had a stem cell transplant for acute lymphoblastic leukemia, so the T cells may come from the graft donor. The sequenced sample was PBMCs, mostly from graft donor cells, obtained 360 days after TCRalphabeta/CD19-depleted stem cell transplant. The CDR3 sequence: CASSFYNEQFF. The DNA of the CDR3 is TGTGCCAGCAGCTTCTACAATGAGCAGTTCTTC.